Listed below are T cell receptor beta chains from one sample, sequenced in a study of blood T cell repertoires in COVID-19. TCRdb's table, derived via immunoSEQ multiplex PCR, lists solely in-frame clones and lacks some. The data show about 160,000 clones, 70% to 90% seen once. Sequencing was done on a sample of PBMCs or T cells enriched from blood (not recorded which). These receptors were obtained from a woman in her forties or fifties who had recovered from COVID-19. CDR3s include the opening cysteine and the closing phenylalanine or tryptophan. Each record gives: J gene, D gene, V gene, clone size, CDR3 DNA, CDR3 protein. D genes are given only for firm matches. The size field is filled for only some rows; it gives once, few, many or a size class.

j_gene: TRBJ2-2; d_gene: TRBD1; v_gene: TRBV5-1; abundance: NA; CDR3nt: TGCGCCAGCAGCACGGGGACAGCGAACACCGGGGAGCTGTTTTTT; CDR3aa: CASSTGTANTGELFF
j_gene: TRBJ1-6; d_gene: TRBD1; v_gene: TRBV7-9; abundance: once; CDR3nt: TGTGCCAGCAGCCTGGGACAGGGGACGAATTCACCCCTCCACTTT; CDR3aa: CASSLGQGTNSPLHF
j_gene: TRBJ1-3; d_gene: NA; v_gene: TRBV30; abundance: once; CDR3nt: TGTGCCTGGAGTCCTCGGGGAAACACCATATATTTT; CDR3aa: CAWSPRGNTIYF
j_gene: TRBJ1-2; d_gene: NA; v_gene: TRBV9; abundance: NA; CDR3nt: TGTGCCAGCAGCGTGAATTCACAACAGGGCGGCTATGGCTACACCTTC; CDR3aa: CASSVNSQQGGYGYTF
j_gene: TRBJ2-2; d_gene: NA; v_gene: TRBV19; abundance: NA; CDR3nt: TGTGCCAGTAAATCTTGGACACCCGGGGAGCTGTTTTTT; CDR3aa: CASKSWTPGELFF
j_gene: TRBJ1-6; d_gene: NA; v_gene: TRBV14; abundance: NA; CDR3nt: TGTGCCAGCAGCCAAGAATCCCACTCTAATTCACCCCTCCACTTT; CDR3aa: CASSQESHSNSPLHF
j_gene: TRBJ1-1; d_gene: NA; v_gene: TRBV12-3/TRBV12-4; abundance: NA; CDR3nt: TGTGCCAGCAGTGTCCGTATGAACACTGAAGCTTTCTTT; CDR3aa: CASSVRMNTEAFF
j_gene: TRBJ1-4; d_gene: NA; v_gene: TRBV10-3; abundance: NA; CDR3nt: TGTGCCATCAGTGAGCTTGGGGAGATTGGTGAAAAACTGTTTTTT; CDR3aa: CAISELGEIGEKLFF
j_gene: TRBJ2-1; d_gene: NA; v_gene: TRBV27; abundance: NA; CDR3nt: TGTGCCAGCAGTACTAGACGCGGGACAGCCCTATCCTACAATGAGCAGTTCTTC; CDR3aa: CASSTRRGTALSYNEQFF
j_gene: TRBJ1-6; d_gene: NA; v_gene: TRBV7-3; abundance: NA; CDR3nt: TGTGCCAGCAGCTTAAAGGGGTTTGATTCACCCCTCCACTTT; CDR3aa: CASSLKGFDSPLHF
j_gene: TRBJ1-1; d_gene: NA; v_gene: TRBV5-1; abundance: NA; CDR3nt: TGCGCCAGCAGCTTGGTGGGCAGTGTCACTGAAGCTTTCTTT; CDR3aa: CASSLVGSVTEAFF
j_gene: TRBJ1-3; d_gene: TRBD1; v_gene: TRBV30; abundance: once; CDR3nt: TGTGCCTCAAGACAGGGGGCAGGAGGAAACACCATATATTTT; CDR3aa: CASRQGAGGNTIYF
j_gene: TRBJ2-6; d_gene: TRBD1; v_gene: TRBV7-2; abundance: once; CDR3nt: TGTGCCAGCAGCTTGCAGGGGGCCGGGGCCAACGTCCTGACTTTC; CDR3aa: CASSLQGAGANVLTF
j_gene: TRBJ1-5; d_gene: NA; v_gene: TRBV6-6; abundance: NA; CDR3nt: TGTGCCAGCAGTTACATCCTCAATCAGCCCCAGCATTTT; CDR3aa: CASSYILNQPQHF
j_gene: TRBJ1-4; d_gene: TRBD1; v_gene: TRBV12-5; abundance: NA; CDR3nt: TGTGCTAGTGGTTCCGGACAGGGGAGTGAAAAACTGTTTTTT; CDR3aa: CASGSGQGSEKLFF
j_gene: TRBJ1-5; d_gene: TRBD1; v_gene: TRBV6-5; abundance: once; CDR3nt: TGTGCCAGCAGTTCCGGTCCGGGACAGGGGACCCAGCCCCAGCATTTT; CDR3aa: CASSSGPGQGTQPQHF
j_gene: TRBJ2-3; d_gene: NA; v_gene: TRBV6-5; abundance: NA; CDR3nt: TGTGCCAGCAGATCCGGTATCACAGATACGCAGTATTTT; CDR3aa: CASRSGITDTQYF
j_gene: TRBJ2-1; d_gene: TRBD2; v_gene: TRBV19; abundance: NA; CDR3nt: TGTGCCAGTAGTATGCTAGCGGGACACAATGAGCAGTTCTTC; CDR3aa: CASSMLAGHNEQFF
j_gene: TRBJ2-3; d_gene: TRBD2; v_gene: TRBV10-2; abundance: NA; CDR3nt: TGCGCCAGCAGAAAAGGGAGCGGGATGGTCACAGATACGCAGTATTTT; CDR3aa: CASRKGSGMVTDTQYF
j_gene: TRBJ1-6; d_gene: NA; v_gene: TRBV7-6; abundance: NA; CDR3nt: TGTGCCAGCAGCTTAGCGGACAGCAATAATTCACCCCTCCACTTT; CDR3aa: CASSLADSNNSPLHF
j_gene: TRBJ2-3; d_gene: NA; v_gene: TRBV19; abundance: NA; CDR3nt: TGTGCCACCCGAGGGGGAGATACGCAGTATTTT; CDR3aa: CATRGGDTQYF
j_gene: TRBJ1-1; d_gene: NA; v_gene: TRBV7-9; abundance: once; CDR3nt: TGTGCCAGCAGCCCCCTCTTGAACACTGAAGCTTTCTTT; CDR3aa: CASSPLLNTEAFF
j_gene: TRBJ2-6; d_gene: NA; v_gene: TRBV4-1; abundance: NA; CDR3nt: TGCGCCAGCAGCCAAGAATCCTGGGGGCCCGGGGCCAACGTCCTGACTTTC; CDR3aa: CASSQESWGPGANVLTF
j_gene: TRBJ1-3; d_gene: TRBD1; v_gene: TRBV9; abundance: NA; CDR3nt: TGTGCCAGCAGCGCAGGGGGGCCTGGAAACACCATATATTTT; CDR3aa: CASSAGGPGNTIYF
j_gene: TRBJ2-2; d_gene: TRBD2; v_gene: TRBV5-1; abundance: NA; CDR3nt: TGCGCCAGCAGCTTGGAGGCTAGCGGAATCGGGGAGCTGTTTTTT; CDR3aa: CASSLEASGIGELFF
j_gene: TRBJ1-6; d_gene: TRBD1; v_gene: TRBV18; abundance: NA; CDR3nt: TGTGCCAGCTCCCGGGACAGGGGTAATTCACCCCTCCACTTT; CDR3aa: CASSRDRGNSPLHF
j_gene: TRBJ1-5; d_gene: NA; v_gene: TRBV5-1; abundance: NA; CDR3nt: TGCGCCAGCAGCCTAACAACAGGGTATCCTCAGCCCCAGCATTTT; CDR3aa: CASSLTTGYPQPQHF